The 16 T cell receptor beta chains listed next were all sequenced from one sample in a study of cytomegalovirus exposure and HLA in healthy donors. 60 Vbeta and 13 Jbeta primers were used in PCR. Here immunoSEQ multiplex PCR was the method, and the copy in TCRdb shows in-frame clones only, minus some. Its listing shows 120,000 to 150,000 clones. The material sequenced was PBMCs. The source is a woman between 18 and 29 years old in good health and CMV-seronegative.

The chain employs TRBV29-1 and TRBJ1-5; 11 nucleotides line up with TRBD1. The CDR3 totals 19 residues. Trimming removed 7 bases from V and 0 bases from J; junction bases left unmatched: 17. Germline assignment: CDR1 SQVTM and CDR2 ANQGSEA. Here the CDR3 reads CSEQTYRDRGVHSNQPQHF. For the CDR3, the DNA is TGCAGCGAACAAACATACCGGGACAGGGGGGTACATAGCAATCAGCCCCAGCATTTT.

The J gene is TRBJ2-7, the V gene TRBV5-1; 9 nucleotides match TRBD1. Germline CDR1 reads SGHRS; CDR2 reads YFSETQ. With 2 bases clipped from V and 0 bases from J, the junction kept 3 bases outside the gene matches. This CDR3 is 15 amino acids long. CDR3 in DNA: TGCGCCAGCAGCTTTGGGGACAGGGACTCCTACGAGCAGTACTTC. It codes for CASSFGDRDSYEQYF. Drawing the rest from reference TRBV5-1 and TRBJ2-7, the complete variable domain is KAGVTQTPRYLIKTRGQQVTLSCSPISGHRSVSWYQQTPGQGLQFLFEYFSETQRNKGNFPGRFSGRQFSNSRSEMNVSTLELGDSALYLCASSFGDRDSYEQYFGPGTRLTVT.

The chain joins TRBV4-1 to TRBJ1-3, with a possible D match to TRBD1 (5 bases). Between the trimmed V and J ends, which lost 0 bases and 2 bases, there was a span of 14 bases. The CDR3 runs to 17 residues. Germline assignment: CDR1 MGHRA and CDR2 YSYEKL. CDR3 DNA sequence: TGCGCCAGCAGCCAAGATCTTCTGGGGGGGGCTGGAAACACCATATATTTT. Protein: CASSQDLLGGAGNTIYF.

The V and J genes are TRBV6-5 and TRBJ1-1; no definite D call. Per the germline V gene, CDR1 is MNHEY and CDR2 is SVGAGI. The CDR3 is 15 amino acids. Trimming took 5 bases from V and 7 from J, leaving 20 bases between them. The CDR3 DNA reads as TGTGCCAGCAGTACCCCTATTCGTCGAGGTTATGAAGCTTTCTTT. Encoded protein: CASSTPIRRGYEAFF.

The gene calls are TRBV6-4 and TRBJ1-3, with 10 bases aligning to TRBD1. The germline gives CDR1 MRHNA, CDR2 SNTAGT. CDR3 length: 17 amino acids. Unmatched junction bases numbered 11, after V lost 6 bases and J lost 3 bases. The CDR3 protein is CASRPLGQGDFGNTIYF. Here the CDR3 DNA reads TGTGCCAGCAGACCCCTTGGACAGGGGGATTTTGGAAACACCATATATTTT.

The V call is TRBV18, the J call TRBJ1-1; possibly TRBD1 for D (6 bases). Germline V gene sequence: CDR1 KGHSH, CDR2 LQKENI. CDR3 length: 15 residues. V lost 2 bases and J lost 3, with 13 bases in between. DNA of the CDR3: TGTGCCAGCTCACCAGGTACAGGGCGGCACACTGAAGCTTTCTTT. Its protein product is CASSPGTGRHTEAFF.

The chain is built from TRBV2 and TRBJ2-5; D perhaps matches TRBD2 (6 bases). Germline assignment: CDR1 SNHLY and CDR2 FYNNEI. The length of the CDR3 is 14 residues. V lost 6 bases, J lost 5 bases, and 16 bases lay in between. The CDR3 loop is CASSPGLLVETQYF. The CDR3 DNA sequence: TGTGCCAGCAGCCCGGGACTTCTGGTGGAGACCCAGTACTTC.

The rearrangement joins TRBV19 to TRBJ1-5, with 8 nucleotides matching TRBD1. The germline V gene has CDR1 LNHDA and CDR2 SQIVND (reference sequence). The CDR3 totals 14 residues. Unmatched junction bases numbered 4, after V lost 2 bases and J lost 7 bases. CDR3 in amino acids: CASSITAGGQPQHF. CDR3 nucleotides: TGTGCCAGTAGTATAACTGCAGGGGGCCAGCCCCAGCATTTT.

This sequence joins TRBV7-3 and TRBJ2-3, with D unclear. The germline V gene encodes CDR1 SGHTA and CDR2 FQGTGA. The CDR3 runs 12 residues. V was trimmed by 5 bases and J by 1 base, leaving 4 bases between them. The CDR3 sequence is CASSGGTDTQYF. The CDR3 coding sequence is TGTGCCAGCAGCGGAGGCACAGATACGCAGTATTTT. The complete variable domain, with remaining parts taken from reference TRBV7-3 and TRBJ2-3, reads GAGVSQTPSNKVTEKGKYVELRCDPISGHTALYWYRQSLGQGPEFLIYFQGTGAADDSGLPNDRFFAVRPEGSVSTLKIQRTERGDSAVYLCASSGGTDTQYFGPGTRLTVL.

The rearrangement joins TRBV5-1 to TRBJ2-7; the match to TRBD2 covers 7 bases. From germline, CDR1 is SGHRS and CDR2 YFSETQ. The junction had 10 bases not matched to a gene; V was cut back by 4 bases and J by 6 bases. This CDR3 spans 14 amino acids. The chain's CDR3 is CASSISSREGEQYF. The CDR3 DNA sequence: TGCGCCAGCAGCATCTCTTCGAGGGAGGGCGAGCAGTACTTC.

The chain couples TRBV2 to TRBJ2-3; TRBD2 aligns across 9 bases. V trimming: 7 bases; J trimming: 4 bases; junction bases outside the gene matches: 9. The CDR3 sequence is 15 residues long. The germline V gene has CDR1 SNHLY and CDR2 FYNNEI. CDR3 loop: CASMPTSGLADTQYF. In DNA, the CDR3 is TGTGCCAGCATGCCCACTAGCGGGCTAGCAGATACGCAGTATTTT.

The chain links TRBV30 to TRBJ2-1; 7 positions match TRBD2. Germline V lookup: CDR1 GTSNPN, CDR2 SVGIG (reference sequence). The CDR3 is 16 amino acids. V gave up 0 bases and J gave up 3 bases; unmatched junction bases: 8. CDR3 sequence: CAWSVHGGSYYNEQFF. The CDR3 DNA reads TGTGCCTGGAGTGTACACGGCGGGAGTTACTACAATGAGCAGTTCTTC.

The rearrangement uses TRBV7-3 and TRBJ1-1; D remains ambiguous. The length of the CDR3 is 13 residues. Per the germline V gene, CDR1 is SGHTA and CDR2 is FQGTGA. V dropped 5 bases and J dropped 5 bases, with 12 bases sitting between them. CDR3 amino acids: CASSQQPGTEAFF. The DNA of the CDR3 is TGTGCCAGCAGCCAGCAACCGGGAACTGAAGCTTTCTTT.

The J gene is TRBJ1-5, the V gene TRBV5-6; TRBD1 agrees at 9 bases. Germline V gene sequence: CDR1 SGHDT, CDR2 YYEEEE. The CDR3 spans 13 residues. The ends lost 4 bases at V and 6 bases at J; junction bases unmatched: 2. In DNA form, the CDR3 reads TGTGCCAGCAGCACAGGGGGCGGTCAGCCCCAGCATTTT. Amino acids: CASSTGGGQPQHF.

This chain links TRBV5-1 with TRBJ2-3; 8 bases are a match to TRBD2. The CDR3 spans 16 residues. Germline assignment: CDR1 SGHRS and CDR2 YFSETQ. J lost 2 bases, V lost 5 bases, and 10 bases had no gene match. CDR3 DNA sequence: TGCGCCAGCAGGGTCGGGGTAGCGGGGCCCACAGATACGCAGTATTTT. Translated: CASRVGVAGPTDTQYF.

The V and J genes are TRBV18 and TRBJ2-7; no reliable D call. V was cut by 2 bases and J by 7 bases, with 12 bases left in between. This CDR3 has 13 amino acids. Germline CDR1 is KGHSH and CDR2 is LQKENI. CDR3 nucleotides: TGTGCCAGCTCACCAGGCCGTACCGGAGAGCAGTACGTC. This translates into CASSPGRTGEQYV.